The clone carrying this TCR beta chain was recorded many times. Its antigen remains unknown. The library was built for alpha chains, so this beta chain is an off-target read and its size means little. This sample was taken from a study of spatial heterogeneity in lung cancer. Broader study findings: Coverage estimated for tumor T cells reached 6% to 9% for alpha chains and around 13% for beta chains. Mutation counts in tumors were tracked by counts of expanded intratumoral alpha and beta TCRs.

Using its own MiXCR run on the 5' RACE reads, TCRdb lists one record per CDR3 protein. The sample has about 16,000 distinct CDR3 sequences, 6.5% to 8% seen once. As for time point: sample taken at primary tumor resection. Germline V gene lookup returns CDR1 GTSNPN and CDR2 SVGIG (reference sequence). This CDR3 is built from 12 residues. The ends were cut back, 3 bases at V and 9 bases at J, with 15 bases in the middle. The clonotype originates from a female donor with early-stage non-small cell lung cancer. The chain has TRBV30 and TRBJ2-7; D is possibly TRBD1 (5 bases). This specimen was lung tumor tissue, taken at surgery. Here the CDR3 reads CAWRSDNIRQYF. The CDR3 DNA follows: TGTGCCTGGAGGTCGGACAACATCAGGCAGTACTTC.